The clone carrying this T cell receptor (beta chain) appeared a single time. Method: immunoSEQ multiplex PCR; TCRdb's copy keeps in-frame clones and lacks some. The sample gives some 230,000 clones, about four fifths of which show up once; about 1.3% is in the top ten. This record comes from a study of blood T cell repertoires in COVID-19. V lost 4 bases and J lost 5; bases outside the gene matches: 4. CDR1 is LNHDA, CDR2 SQIVND, per germline (reference sequence). This CDR3 has 14 residues. This TCR derives from a woman aged 40 to 55 with acute COVID-19. The gene calls are TRBV19 and TRBJ1-1; 10 nucleotides match TRBD1. The sequenced sample consisted of PBMCs or T cells enriched from blood (not recorded which). The DNA for the CDR3 is TGTGCCAGTAGTACCCGGGACAGGGGAACTGAAGCTTTCTTT. It codes for CASSTRDRGTEAFF.